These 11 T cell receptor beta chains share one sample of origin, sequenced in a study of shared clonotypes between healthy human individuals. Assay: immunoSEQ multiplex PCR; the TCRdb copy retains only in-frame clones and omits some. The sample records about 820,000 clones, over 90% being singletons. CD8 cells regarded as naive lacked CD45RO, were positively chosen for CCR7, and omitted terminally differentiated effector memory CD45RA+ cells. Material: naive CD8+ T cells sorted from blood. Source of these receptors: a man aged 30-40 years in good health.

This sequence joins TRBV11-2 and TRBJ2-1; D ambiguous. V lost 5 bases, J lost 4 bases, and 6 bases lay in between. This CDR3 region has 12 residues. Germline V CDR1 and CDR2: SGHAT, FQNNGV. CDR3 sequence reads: CASSARYNEQFF. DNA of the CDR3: TGTGCCAGCAGCGCGAGATACAATGAGCAGTTCTTC.

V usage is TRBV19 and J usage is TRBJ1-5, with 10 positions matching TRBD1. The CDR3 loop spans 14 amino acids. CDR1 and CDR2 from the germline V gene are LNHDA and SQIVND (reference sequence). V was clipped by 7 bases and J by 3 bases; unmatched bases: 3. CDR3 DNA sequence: TGTGCCAGTACGGGACAGGGGAACAATCAGCCCCAGCATTTT. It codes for CASTGQGNNQPQHF.

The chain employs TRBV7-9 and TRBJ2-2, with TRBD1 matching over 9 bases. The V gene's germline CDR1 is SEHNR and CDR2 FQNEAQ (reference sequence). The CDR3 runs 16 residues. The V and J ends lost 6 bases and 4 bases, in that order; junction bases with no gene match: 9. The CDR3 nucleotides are TGTGCCAGCAGTTCGCGGACAGGGGAACCCACCGGGGAGCTGTTTTTT. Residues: CASSSRTGEPTGELFF.

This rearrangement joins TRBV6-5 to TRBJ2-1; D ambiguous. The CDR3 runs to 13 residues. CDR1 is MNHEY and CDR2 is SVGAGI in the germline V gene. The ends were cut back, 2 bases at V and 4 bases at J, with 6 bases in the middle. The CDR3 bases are TGTGCCAGCAGTTACCAAGGATACAATGAGCAGTTCTTC. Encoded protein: CASSYQGYNEQFF.

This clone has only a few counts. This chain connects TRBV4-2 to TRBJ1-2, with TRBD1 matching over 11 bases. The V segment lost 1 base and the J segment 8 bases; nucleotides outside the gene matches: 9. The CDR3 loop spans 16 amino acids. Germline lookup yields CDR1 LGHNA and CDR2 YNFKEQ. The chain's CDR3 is CASSQGLGQGAHGYTF. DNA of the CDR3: TGTGCCAGCAGCCAAGGCCTCGGACAGGGGGCTCACGGCTACACCTTC.

CDR3 protein: CASSKPKPTHLGGYGYTF. CDR3 nucleotide sequence: TGTGCCAGCAGCAAACCCAAACCGACTCACCTCGGAGGCTATGGCTACACCTTC. The rearrangement joins TRBV21-1 to TRBJ1-2. TRBV21-1 represents a pseudogene. The CDR3 spans 18 residues.

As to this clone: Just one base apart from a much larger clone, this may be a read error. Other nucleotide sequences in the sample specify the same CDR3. CDR3 residues: CASSAGTSGSNEQFF. The CDR3 DNA reads as TGTGCCAGCAGTGCCGGGACTAGCGGGAGCAATGAGCAGTTCTTC. The chain recombines TRBV27 with TRBJ2-1; 14 bases agree with TRBD2. Per the germline V gene, CDR1 is MNHEY and CDR2 is SMNVEV (reference sequence). This CDR3 has 15 amino acids. The V gene end was trimmed by 5 bases and the J gene end by 6 bases; junction bases not matched to a gene: 3.

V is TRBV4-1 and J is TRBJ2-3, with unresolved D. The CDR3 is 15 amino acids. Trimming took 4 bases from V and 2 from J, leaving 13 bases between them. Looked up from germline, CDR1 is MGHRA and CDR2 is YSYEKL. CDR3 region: CASSRRPDDTDTQYF. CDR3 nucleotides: TGCGCCAGCAGCCGGAGACCGGATGACACAGATACGCAGTATTTT.

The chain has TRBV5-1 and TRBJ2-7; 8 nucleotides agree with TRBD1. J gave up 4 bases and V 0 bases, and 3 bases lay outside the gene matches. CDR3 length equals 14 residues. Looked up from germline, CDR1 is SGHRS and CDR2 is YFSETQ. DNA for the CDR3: TGCGCCAGCAGCTTGGCGACAGGGGAATACGAGCAGTACTTC. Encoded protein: CASSLATGEYEQYF.

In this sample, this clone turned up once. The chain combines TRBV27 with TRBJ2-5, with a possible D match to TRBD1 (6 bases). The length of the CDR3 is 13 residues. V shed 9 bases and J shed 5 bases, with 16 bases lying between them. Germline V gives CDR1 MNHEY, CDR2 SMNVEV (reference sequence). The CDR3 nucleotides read TGTGCCAGTAGGGATTCAGGGGAGGAGACCCAGTACTTC. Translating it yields CASRDSGEETQYF.

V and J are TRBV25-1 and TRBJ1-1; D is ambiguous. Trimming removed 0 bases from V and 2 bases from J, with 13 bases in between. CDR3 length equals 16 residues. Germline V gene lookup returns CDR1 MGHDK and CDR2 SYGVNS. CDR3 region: CASSEYSVDFNTEAFF. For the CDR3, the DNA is TGTGCCAGCAGTGAATATAGCGTGGACTTCAACACTGAAGCTTTCTTT.